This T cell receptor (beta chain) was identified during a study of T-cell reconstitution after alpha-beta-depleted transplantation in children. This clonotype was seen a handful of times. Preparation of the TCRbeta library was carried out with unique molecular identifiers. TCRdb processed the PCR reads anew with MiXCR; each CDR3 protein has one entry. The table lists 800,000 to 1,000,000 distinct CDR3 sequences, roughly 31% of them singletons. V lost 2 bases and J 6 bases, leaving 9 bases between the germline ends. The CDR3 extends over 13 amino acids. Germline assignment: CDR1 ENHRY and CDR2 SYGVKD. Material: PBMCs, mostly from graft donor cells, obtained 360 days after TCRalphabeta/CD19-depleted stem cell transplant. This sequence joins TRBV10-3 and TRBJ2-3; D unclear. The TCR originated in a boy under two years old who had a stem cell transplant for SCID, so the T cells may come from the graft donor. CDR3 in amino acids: CAISEPVLDTQYF. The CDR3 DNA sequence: TGTGCCATCAGTGAGCCCGTCTTGGATACGCAGTATTTT.